The clone carrying this T cell receptor (beta chain) was seen a handful of times. Its antigen is not identified. A read error is possible here, since a much larger clone lies one base away. The record originates from a study of T cells in Graves' hyperthyroidism and ophthalmopathy. Looked up from germline, CDR1 is LGHDT and CDR2 is YNNKEL (reference sequence). CDR3 length equals 13 residues. What was amplified from RNA transcripts were TCR beta CDR3 regions. TCR CDR3 underwent first-round RT-PCR with the HTBI primer set. TCRdb processed the multiplex PCR reads anew with MiXCR; each CDR3 protein has one entry. The sample includes about 410,000 distinct CDR3 sequences, roughly 14% of them seen just once. Uncontrolled infections, other autoimmune diseases, pregnancy or lactation led to exclusion of patients. Thyroid ultrasound and orbital computed tomography, with clinical symptoms and serum thyroxine and TRAb, informed diagnoses.

Study-wide results and caveats: The model anticipated ophthalmopathy a median around six months pre-onset.

This clonotype originated in a man younger than 30 with Graves' ophthalmopathy. The gene calls are TRBV3-1 and TRBJ2-1; D perhaps matches TRBD1 (5 bases). What was sequenced was blood. Here the CDR3 reads CAGSQRQFHEQFF. The CDR3 DNA is TGTGCCGGCAGCCAACGACAGTTCCATGAGCAGTTCTTC.